A single TCR beta chain is shown here with its context. The antigen this receptor binds is unknown. No base-level quality is on record; no much larger clone is a single base apart. Collaborating institutions collected whole blood in K2EDTA tubes following their own protocols. Collaborator samples were shipped for TCRbeta analysis as frozen whole blood, isolated PBMCs, or DNA extracted from either sample type. TCRbeta CDR3 regions were amplified from genomic DNA using the immunoSEQ Assay, a bias-controlled multiplex PCR. Per the authors' processing: The number of nucleated cells in each sample was estimated from the amplification of reference gene primers within the assay. Sequence reads were collapsed and filtered to measure the absolute abundance of every unique TCRbeta CDR3 rearrangement. For each sample, productive Simpson clonality was calculated as the square root of Simpson's diversity index over productive rearrangements. This is the immuneACCESS table as TCRdb keeps it, with only in-frame sequences that have V and J called. A part of the clones is gone; compared with another copy, unresolved V genes explain less than half, and the rest is unexplained. From that table come the V and J calls and clone size; the DNA was used to work out D and trimming. This sample has roughly 100,000 clones in its table, and about 86% of those were observed once. The leading ten clones occupy 3% to 3.5% of the sample.

These data belong to a study of blood T cell repertoires in COVID-19 (TCRdb year 2020). Regarding the study in general: Samples from collaborators originated in the United States, Italy and Spain and spanned both the acute and convalescent phases of COVID-19. Where available, HLA class I and class II types were taken from metadata supplied by the sample provider and were not determined by assay-based typing. Samples were obtained from the ongoing ImmuneRACE study (first 160 participants) and from about 1,300 subjects provided by 6 global collaborators. Deeply sampled blood TCRbeta repertoires from subjects exposed to, actively infected with, or recovered from COVID-19 were included in the dataset. The sample metadata nearly always contained a de-identified subject ID, COVID-19 status, age in years and sex. A freely available public database, intended as a resource for researchers studying the immune response to SARS-CoV-2, is where the repertoires were released. The prospective study material was composed of cDNA or gDNA derived from T cells, B-cell-depleted T cells, or PBMCs.

CDR3 length: 16 amino acids, cysteine to phenylalanine. The read is trimmed to its CDR3 DNA, 48 bases read in frame from base 1. V is reduced by 6 bases and J by 2 bases, leaving a spacing of 19 bases between them. CDR1 is given as KGHSH and CDR2 as LQKENI, both from the germline V gene. The study at large found these results: The amount of clinical and demographic metadata varied by source and participant and was provided uncurated.

The rearrangement combines TRBV18 with TRBJ2-5; TRBD2 is possibly the D segment (6 matching bases). This receptor was obtained from a human donor in a cohort sampled during active COVID-19. The sample was peripheral blood. The CDR3 region reads CASSPAGRRAQETQYF. The bases read TGTGCCAGCTCTCCTGCGGGGCGAAGGGCGCAAGAGACCCAGTACTTC.